What follows are 10 T cell receptor beta chains derived from one specimen sequenced in a study of CD8 T cells in Susac syndrome. The authors reverse transcribed about 0.5 to 1 ug RNA with random hexamers. MiXCR was run by TCRdb on the immunoSEQ multiplex PCR reads, yielding one entry per CDR3 protein. Of 110,000 or so distinct CDR3 sequences detected, 80% to 95% appear once; the ten largest clones hold about 0.12%. The sequenced sample was CD8+ T cells from PBMCs. The receptor source for this set is a human donor in good health.

The chain uses TRBV7-7 and TRBJ2-3; 8 bases align to TRBD2. The junction had 1 base not matched to a gene; V was cut back by 1 base and J by 1 base. This CDR3 has 15 amino acids. Germline loops: CDR1 SSHAT, CDR2 FNYEAQ (reference sequence). The CDR3 sequence is CASSLGLARTDTQYF. Here the CDR3 DNA reads TGTGCCAGCAGCTTAGGACTAGCGCGCACAGATACGCAGTATTTT.

The chain joins TRBV7-2 to TRBJ2-1; 11 bases fit TRBD2. The V and J ends lost 7 bases and 9 bases, in that order; junction bases with no gene match: 14. The CDR3 totals 16 residues. Germline CDR1 is SGHTA and CDR2 is FQGNSA. The CDR3 reads CASIKDSGRAFGEQFF. CDR3 nucleotide sequence: TGTGCCAGCATCAAGGATAGCGGGAGGGCGTTCGGTGAGCAGTTCTTC.

J is TRBJ1-3 and V is TRBV7-2; maybe TRBD1 (5 bases). CDR1 and CDR2 from the germline V gene are SGHTA and FQGNSA. This CDR3 spans 15 amino acids. V gave up 0 bases and J gave up 6 bases, with 12 bases separating them. The CDR3 sequence: CASSLAGRAINTIYF. CDR3 bases: TGTGCCAGCAGCTTAGCGGGCAGGGCAATAAACACCATATATTTT.

This clonotype is a singleton in its sample. This chain links TRBV3-1 with TRBJ2-1; D possibly uses TRBD1 or TRBD2 (7 bases each). Trimming removed 5 bases at V and 7 bases at J, with 15 bases between. The V gene's germline CDR1 is LGHDT and CDR2 YNNKEL (reference sequence). CDR3 length: 14 amino acids. CDR3 loop: CASSFRGGDNEQFF. CDR3 nucleotides: TGTGCCAGCAGCTTCAGGGGGGGGGATAATGAGCAGTTCTTC.

V and J are TRBV6-1 and TRBJ2-7, with D possibly TRBD2 on 5 matching bases. This CDR3 spans 14 amino acids. The germline CDR1 and CDR2 sequences are MNHNS and SASEGT. V was shortened by 2 bases and J by 2 bases, with 10 bases between the two germline ends. CDR3 sequence reads: CASSENERAYEQYF. The DNA of the CDR3 is TGTGCCAGCAGTGAAAACGAGAGGGCCTACGAGCAGTACTTC.

The chain combines TRBV7-2 with TRBJ2-7, with D uncertain. The CDR3 contains 13 residues. V gave up 3 bases and J gave up 3 bases, with 9 bases separating them. Germline V gene sequence: CDR1 SGHTA, CDR2 FQGNSA. The CDR3: CASSFSHGYEQYF. The CDR3 DNA reads as TGTGCCAGCAGCTTCTCCCATGGCTACGAGCAGTACTTC.

The rearrangement joins TRBV6-1 to TRBJ2-7; TRBD2 might be the D (6 bases). Looked up from germline, CDR1 is MNHNS and CDR2 is SASEGT. V lost 3 bases, J lost 3 bases, and 18 bases lay in between. The CDR3 totals 16 residues. The CDR3 protein is CASSEPPGVLNYEQYF. The CDR3 nucleotides read TGTGCCAGCAGTGAGCCACCGGGAGTTCTCAACTACGAGCAGTACTTC.

Note on this clonotype: Sequence at one end of the junction differs from germline and may be a read error. The chain has TRBV6-1 and TRBJ1-2, with 8 bases fitting TRBD1. The CDR3 contains 15 residues. Germline assignment: CDR1 MNHNS and CDR2 SASEGT. CDR3 in DNA: TGTGCCAGCAGGGAAGGACAGGGACTATTCTATGGCTACACCTTC. Amino acid sequence: CASREGQGLFYGYTF.

J is TRBJ1-2 and V is TRBV29-1; the D is unclear. Germline CDR1 and CDR2: SQVTM and ANQGSEA. The CDR3 totals 13 residues. V was shortened by 4 bases and J by 3 bases, with 12 bases between the two germline ends. CDR3 DNA: TGCAGCGTTGGCGAGCTCTTTGACTATGGCTACACCTTC. Residues: CSVGELFDYGYTF.

The chain has TRBV14 and TRBJ1-2, with D possibly TRBD1 on 5 matching bases. CDR3 length: 13 residues. Germline CDR1 SGHDN, CDR2 FVKESK. V lost 1 base and J lost 7, with 10 bases in between. The CDR3 spells CASSQARAGGYTF. The CDR3 DNA sequence: TGTGCCAGCAGCCAAGCCAGGGCAGGTGGCTACACCTTC.